This T cell receptor (beta chain) is from a study of T cell responses to AZD1222 COVID-19 vaccine (dated by TCRdb to the early 2020s). With regard to the full study: AZD1222 recipients given second doses at about 4 weeks or at about 12 weeks were pooled, since spike-specific TCR depth and breadth were not found to differ between the two schedules. Trial participants were enrolled into age subgroups of 18-55, 56-69 and 70-plus years, which contained about 160, 30 and 59 TCR-sequenced participants, respectively. TCR sequencing covered more than 230 trial participants: 200 to 220 given two doses of AZD1222 and approximately 26 given two doses of MenACWY control vaccine.

Trimming costs V 0 bases and J 8 bases, and their ends lie 16 bases apart. CDR1 and CDR2, looked up from the germline V gene (reference sequence), are GTSNPN and SVGIG. Inclusive of the bounding cysteine and phenylalanine, the CDR3 is 15 residues long. The entry retains the CDR3 DNA only, 45 bases that are in frame from base 1. The CDR3 regions of human TCRbeta chains were analyzed by immunosequencing. In the source study's methods: TCRs in the repertoires were matched against a reference library of SARS-CoV-2-specific TCRs that had been generated with the MIRA antigen-specificity platform. Breadth was defined as the fraction of unique TCRs that were SARS-CoV-2-associated. Depth was defined as the fraction of total T cells that were SARS-CoV-2-associated. Each spike-specific TCR was assigned to its reactive spike region and to a CD4 or CD8 class using the MIRA data. Log10-transformed breadth and depth values were compared by one-way ANOVA with Sidak's multiple comparisons tests. TCRdb re-hosts the immuneACCESS table, in-frame sequences only. Its copies lack some clones; in the studies checked, an unresolved V gene accounts for under half of them, and the cause for the rest is not known. That table supplies the V and J calls and clone size; D and trimming were determined from the DNA. The sample table holds about 120,000 clones, of which just over 85% were seen once. The ten top clones hold 20% to 25% of the sample.

As to this clone: The clone's antigen remains unknown. No much larger clonotype is one base removed from it; base qualities were not supplied.

Summary of the overall study and its limitations: Reportedly, close to half of the unique spike-specific TCRs recognized epitopes lying outside the regions that are mutated in the B.1.351 and B.1.1.7 variants. No day 14 peak-response samples were available, so repertoires were characterized only after the peak T cell response. Participants were mostly white British, with more females than males. The authors suggested clonal diversity may have been underestimated. The whole spike protein was spanned by vaccine-associated CD4 TCRs, and dominant responses were seen in regions 160-218 and 743-854. Conclusions about previously exposed vaccinees were limited because only six AZD1222 recipients were SARS-CoV-2 seropositive at baseline. After two AZD1222 doses, spike-specific TCR breadth and depth were significantly higher than at day 0 and than in MenACWY recipients. In the small 56-69-year group, the increase in depth fell short of significance, most likely because of low power.

What the time point label conveys for this sample: baseline before first vaccination. Vaccinee samples were obtained from the UK trials COV001 and COV002, which included a single-blind randomized controlled phase 2/3 trial of AZD1222 (ChAdOx1 nCoV-19) in healthy adults. For TCRbeta chain sequencing, PBMC samples from trial participants were taken at day 0 and at day 28 after the second dose. This TCR came from an adult in good health. Recombination connected TRBV30 to TRBJ1-4; a weak D assignment points to TRBD1 (5 bases agree). The sample was peripheral blood, taken on day 0 of AZD1222 vaccination. The CDR3: CAWSVGTGLLEKLFF. The DNA sequence is as follows: TGTGCCTGGAGTGTGGGAACAGGCCTTTTGGAAAAACTGTTTTTT.